Listed below are T cell receptor beta chains from one sample, sequenced in a study of identical twins. One entry per CDR3 protein results from TCRdb running MiXCR on the 5' RACE reads. The top ten clones hold around 3% of a sample with fewer than 500,000 distinct CDR3 sequences, approximately 25% of them seen once. The same data also contributed to another study, on T cells expressing NK-cell markers.

Sample: CD4+ T cells sorted from blood. All receptors come from a woman aged 18 to 35 in good health. CDR3s include the opening cysteine and the closing phenylalanine or tryptophan. A D gene is named only where the DNA matches it firmly. A clone size is listed for some rows: how often the clone was seen (once, few, many), or a class if it is expanded.

clone size: .
J gene: TRBJ2-5
D gene: .
V gene: TRBV6-1
CDR3 protein: CASSEAVVMGETQYF
CDR3 DNA: TGTGCCAGCAGTGAAGCGGTAGTAATGGGGGAGACCCAGTACTTC

clone size: few
J gene: TRBJ2-1
D gene: .
V gene: TRBV5-1
CDR3 protein: CASSLLHRSPYNEQFF
CDR3 DNA: TGCGCCAGCAGCTTGTTGCACAGGTCCCCTTACAATGAGCAGTTCTTC

clone size: .
J gene: TRBJ2-7
D gene: .
V gene: TRBV15
CDR3 protein: CATSRDGGPTYEQYF
CDR3 DNA: TGTGCCACCAGCAGAGACGGGGGACCGACCTACGAGCAGTACTTC

clone size: few
J gene: TRBJ2-2
D gene: TRBD2
V gene: TRBV3-1
CDR3 protein: CASSQEAVAGATGELFF
CDR3 DNA: TGTGCCAGCAGCCAAGAGGCAGTAGCGGGAGCTACCGGGGAGCTGTTTTTT

clone size: .
J gene: TRBJ1-1
D gene: .
V gene: TRBV5-1
CDR3 protein: CASSLVIMNTEAFF
CDR3 DNA: TGCGCCAGCAGCTTGGTTATCATGAACACTGAAGCTTTCTTT

clone size: .
J gene: TRBJ2-1
D gene: TRBD1
V gene: TRBV20-1
CDR3 protein: CSATGASNEQFF
CDR3 DNA: TGCAGTGCAACAGGGGCTAGCAATGAGCAGTTCTTC

clone size: .
J gene: TRBJ2-2
D gene: TRBD2
V gene: TRBV5-1
CDR3 protein: CASSRSGRVDTGELFF
CDR3 DNA: TGCGCCAGCAGCCGCAGCGGGAGGGTTGACACCGGGGAGCTGTTTTTT

clone size: few
J gene: TRBJ2-1
D gene: TRBD2
V gene: TRBV7-2
CDR3 protein: CASSFTSGIYNEQFF
CDR3 DNA: TGTGCCAGCAGCTTTACTAGCGGGATCTACAATGAGCAGTTCTTC

clone size: many
J gene: TRBJ2-5
D gene: .
V gene: TRBV5-6
CDR3 protein: CASSWVGGETQYF
CDR3 DNA: TGTGCCAGCAGCTGGGTTGGGGGGGAGACCCAGTACTTC

clone size: .
J gene: TRBJ1-3
D gene: .
V gene: TRBV29-1
CDR3 protein: CSVGGLWGNTIYF
CDR3 DNA: TGCAGCGTTGGGGGACTGTGGGGAAACACCATATATTTT

clone size: many
J gene: TRBJ2-6
D gene: .
V gene: TRBV12-3/TRBV12-4
CDR3 protein: CASTSQLANVLTF
CDR3 DNA: TGTGCCAGCACCTCACAGTTGGCCAACGTCCTGACTTTC

clone size: few
J gene: TRBJ2-2
D gene: TRBD2
V gene: TRBV5-1
CDR3 protein: CASSLGLADDTGELFF
CDR3 DNA: TGCGCCAGCAGCTTAGGGCTAGCGGATGACACCGGGGAGCTGTTTTTT

clone size: .
J gene: TRBJ2-1
D gene: .
V gene: TRBV5-1
CDR3 protein: CASSGINSYNEQFF
CDR3 DNA: TGCGCCAGCAGCGGGATCAATTCCTACAATGAGCAGTTCTTC

clone size: .
J gene: TRBJ1-2
D gene: TRBD1
V gene: TRBV6-1
CDR3 protein: CATRGDSYGYTF
CDR3 DNA: TGTGCCACCAGGGGGGACAGTTATGGCTACACCTTC

clone size: .
J gene: TRBJ2-3
D gene: TRBD2
V gene: TRBV4-3
CDR3 protein: CASSPYTGRLSTQYF
CDR3 DNA: TGCGCCAGCAGCCCGTATACCGGGAGGTTATCTACGCAGTATTTT

clone size: few
J gene: TRBJ2-3
D gene: TRBD2
V gene: TRBV6-2/TRBV6-3
CDR3 protein: CASSYSLAGGPVTDTQYF
CDR3 DNA: TGTGCCAGCAGTTACTCTCTAGCGGGGGGGCCGGTCACAGATACGCAGTATTTT

clone size: .
J gene: TRBJ1-2
D gene: .
V gene: TRBV29-1
CDR3 protein: CSVVEAYYTF
CDR3 DNA: TGCAGCGTTGTAGAGGCCTACTACACCTTC

clone size: many
J gene: TRBJ2-1
D gene: .
V gene: TRBV7-3
CDR3 protein: CASSLGGGEQFF
CDR3 DNA: TGTGCCAGCAGCTTGGGGGGCGGTGAGCAGTTCTTC